One TCR beta chain is described in this entry. DNA at roughly 0.2 ug, 25,000 to 35,000 T cell genomes, went into sorted-subset replicate PCRs. As processed by the authors: ImmunoSEQ sequences covered only the junction and lacked quality scores; filtering therefore differed. Profiled with immunoSEQ multiplex PCR; TCRdb holds only in-frame clones, not every one. That table gives V, J and clone size, and the DNA gave D and trimming. The sample comprises approximately 1,000,000 clones, around three quarters of which are singletons, and under 0.6% rests with the top ten. The data stem from a study of shared clonotypes between healthy human individuals. Study in general: Ranging from 18 to 49 in age, donors were a couple of women and a few men. Each donor's CD8 memory used one plate, CD8 naive two, each CD4 subset three.

CDR1 and CDR2 from the germline V gene are SNHLY and FYNNEI. With V trimmed by 1 base and J by 3 bases, 5 bases remained unmatched. The CDR3 sequence is 15 residues long. The chain uses TRBV2 and TRBJ2-7; 8 nucleotides align to TRBD1. The source material was memory CD4+ T cells from PBMCs. As to subset: CD45RA-negative fraction. This TCR was sampled from a man younger than 30 in good health. Some clones in this sample may be carry-over from other donors' samples. As DNA, the CDR3 is TGTGCCAGCAGTGAAGACAGGGGGATGATCTACGAGCAGTACTTC. It codes for CASSEDRGMIYEQYF.